This T cell receptor (beta chain) comes out of a study of cytomegalovirus exposure and HLA in healthy donors. CDR3 length: 14 residues. V was shortened by 5 bases and J by 4 bases, with 13 bases between the two germline ends. Germline lookup yields CDR1 SGHVS and CDR2 FNYEAQ. PCR amplification relied on 60 Vbeta primers (plus 13 Jbeta primers). Assay: immunoSEQ multiplex PCR; the TCRdb copy retains only in-frame clones and omits some. The sample lists 120,000 to 150,000 clones; around 57% were seen once. Sequencing input: PBMCs. This sequence was found in a male donor in good health and CMV-seronegative. The chain links TRBV7-6 to TRBJ2-3; D call uncertain. The CDR3 region is CASSPNPASDTQYF. As DNA, the CDR3 is TGTGCCAGCAGCCCCAATCCTGCGTCAGATACGCAGTATTTT.